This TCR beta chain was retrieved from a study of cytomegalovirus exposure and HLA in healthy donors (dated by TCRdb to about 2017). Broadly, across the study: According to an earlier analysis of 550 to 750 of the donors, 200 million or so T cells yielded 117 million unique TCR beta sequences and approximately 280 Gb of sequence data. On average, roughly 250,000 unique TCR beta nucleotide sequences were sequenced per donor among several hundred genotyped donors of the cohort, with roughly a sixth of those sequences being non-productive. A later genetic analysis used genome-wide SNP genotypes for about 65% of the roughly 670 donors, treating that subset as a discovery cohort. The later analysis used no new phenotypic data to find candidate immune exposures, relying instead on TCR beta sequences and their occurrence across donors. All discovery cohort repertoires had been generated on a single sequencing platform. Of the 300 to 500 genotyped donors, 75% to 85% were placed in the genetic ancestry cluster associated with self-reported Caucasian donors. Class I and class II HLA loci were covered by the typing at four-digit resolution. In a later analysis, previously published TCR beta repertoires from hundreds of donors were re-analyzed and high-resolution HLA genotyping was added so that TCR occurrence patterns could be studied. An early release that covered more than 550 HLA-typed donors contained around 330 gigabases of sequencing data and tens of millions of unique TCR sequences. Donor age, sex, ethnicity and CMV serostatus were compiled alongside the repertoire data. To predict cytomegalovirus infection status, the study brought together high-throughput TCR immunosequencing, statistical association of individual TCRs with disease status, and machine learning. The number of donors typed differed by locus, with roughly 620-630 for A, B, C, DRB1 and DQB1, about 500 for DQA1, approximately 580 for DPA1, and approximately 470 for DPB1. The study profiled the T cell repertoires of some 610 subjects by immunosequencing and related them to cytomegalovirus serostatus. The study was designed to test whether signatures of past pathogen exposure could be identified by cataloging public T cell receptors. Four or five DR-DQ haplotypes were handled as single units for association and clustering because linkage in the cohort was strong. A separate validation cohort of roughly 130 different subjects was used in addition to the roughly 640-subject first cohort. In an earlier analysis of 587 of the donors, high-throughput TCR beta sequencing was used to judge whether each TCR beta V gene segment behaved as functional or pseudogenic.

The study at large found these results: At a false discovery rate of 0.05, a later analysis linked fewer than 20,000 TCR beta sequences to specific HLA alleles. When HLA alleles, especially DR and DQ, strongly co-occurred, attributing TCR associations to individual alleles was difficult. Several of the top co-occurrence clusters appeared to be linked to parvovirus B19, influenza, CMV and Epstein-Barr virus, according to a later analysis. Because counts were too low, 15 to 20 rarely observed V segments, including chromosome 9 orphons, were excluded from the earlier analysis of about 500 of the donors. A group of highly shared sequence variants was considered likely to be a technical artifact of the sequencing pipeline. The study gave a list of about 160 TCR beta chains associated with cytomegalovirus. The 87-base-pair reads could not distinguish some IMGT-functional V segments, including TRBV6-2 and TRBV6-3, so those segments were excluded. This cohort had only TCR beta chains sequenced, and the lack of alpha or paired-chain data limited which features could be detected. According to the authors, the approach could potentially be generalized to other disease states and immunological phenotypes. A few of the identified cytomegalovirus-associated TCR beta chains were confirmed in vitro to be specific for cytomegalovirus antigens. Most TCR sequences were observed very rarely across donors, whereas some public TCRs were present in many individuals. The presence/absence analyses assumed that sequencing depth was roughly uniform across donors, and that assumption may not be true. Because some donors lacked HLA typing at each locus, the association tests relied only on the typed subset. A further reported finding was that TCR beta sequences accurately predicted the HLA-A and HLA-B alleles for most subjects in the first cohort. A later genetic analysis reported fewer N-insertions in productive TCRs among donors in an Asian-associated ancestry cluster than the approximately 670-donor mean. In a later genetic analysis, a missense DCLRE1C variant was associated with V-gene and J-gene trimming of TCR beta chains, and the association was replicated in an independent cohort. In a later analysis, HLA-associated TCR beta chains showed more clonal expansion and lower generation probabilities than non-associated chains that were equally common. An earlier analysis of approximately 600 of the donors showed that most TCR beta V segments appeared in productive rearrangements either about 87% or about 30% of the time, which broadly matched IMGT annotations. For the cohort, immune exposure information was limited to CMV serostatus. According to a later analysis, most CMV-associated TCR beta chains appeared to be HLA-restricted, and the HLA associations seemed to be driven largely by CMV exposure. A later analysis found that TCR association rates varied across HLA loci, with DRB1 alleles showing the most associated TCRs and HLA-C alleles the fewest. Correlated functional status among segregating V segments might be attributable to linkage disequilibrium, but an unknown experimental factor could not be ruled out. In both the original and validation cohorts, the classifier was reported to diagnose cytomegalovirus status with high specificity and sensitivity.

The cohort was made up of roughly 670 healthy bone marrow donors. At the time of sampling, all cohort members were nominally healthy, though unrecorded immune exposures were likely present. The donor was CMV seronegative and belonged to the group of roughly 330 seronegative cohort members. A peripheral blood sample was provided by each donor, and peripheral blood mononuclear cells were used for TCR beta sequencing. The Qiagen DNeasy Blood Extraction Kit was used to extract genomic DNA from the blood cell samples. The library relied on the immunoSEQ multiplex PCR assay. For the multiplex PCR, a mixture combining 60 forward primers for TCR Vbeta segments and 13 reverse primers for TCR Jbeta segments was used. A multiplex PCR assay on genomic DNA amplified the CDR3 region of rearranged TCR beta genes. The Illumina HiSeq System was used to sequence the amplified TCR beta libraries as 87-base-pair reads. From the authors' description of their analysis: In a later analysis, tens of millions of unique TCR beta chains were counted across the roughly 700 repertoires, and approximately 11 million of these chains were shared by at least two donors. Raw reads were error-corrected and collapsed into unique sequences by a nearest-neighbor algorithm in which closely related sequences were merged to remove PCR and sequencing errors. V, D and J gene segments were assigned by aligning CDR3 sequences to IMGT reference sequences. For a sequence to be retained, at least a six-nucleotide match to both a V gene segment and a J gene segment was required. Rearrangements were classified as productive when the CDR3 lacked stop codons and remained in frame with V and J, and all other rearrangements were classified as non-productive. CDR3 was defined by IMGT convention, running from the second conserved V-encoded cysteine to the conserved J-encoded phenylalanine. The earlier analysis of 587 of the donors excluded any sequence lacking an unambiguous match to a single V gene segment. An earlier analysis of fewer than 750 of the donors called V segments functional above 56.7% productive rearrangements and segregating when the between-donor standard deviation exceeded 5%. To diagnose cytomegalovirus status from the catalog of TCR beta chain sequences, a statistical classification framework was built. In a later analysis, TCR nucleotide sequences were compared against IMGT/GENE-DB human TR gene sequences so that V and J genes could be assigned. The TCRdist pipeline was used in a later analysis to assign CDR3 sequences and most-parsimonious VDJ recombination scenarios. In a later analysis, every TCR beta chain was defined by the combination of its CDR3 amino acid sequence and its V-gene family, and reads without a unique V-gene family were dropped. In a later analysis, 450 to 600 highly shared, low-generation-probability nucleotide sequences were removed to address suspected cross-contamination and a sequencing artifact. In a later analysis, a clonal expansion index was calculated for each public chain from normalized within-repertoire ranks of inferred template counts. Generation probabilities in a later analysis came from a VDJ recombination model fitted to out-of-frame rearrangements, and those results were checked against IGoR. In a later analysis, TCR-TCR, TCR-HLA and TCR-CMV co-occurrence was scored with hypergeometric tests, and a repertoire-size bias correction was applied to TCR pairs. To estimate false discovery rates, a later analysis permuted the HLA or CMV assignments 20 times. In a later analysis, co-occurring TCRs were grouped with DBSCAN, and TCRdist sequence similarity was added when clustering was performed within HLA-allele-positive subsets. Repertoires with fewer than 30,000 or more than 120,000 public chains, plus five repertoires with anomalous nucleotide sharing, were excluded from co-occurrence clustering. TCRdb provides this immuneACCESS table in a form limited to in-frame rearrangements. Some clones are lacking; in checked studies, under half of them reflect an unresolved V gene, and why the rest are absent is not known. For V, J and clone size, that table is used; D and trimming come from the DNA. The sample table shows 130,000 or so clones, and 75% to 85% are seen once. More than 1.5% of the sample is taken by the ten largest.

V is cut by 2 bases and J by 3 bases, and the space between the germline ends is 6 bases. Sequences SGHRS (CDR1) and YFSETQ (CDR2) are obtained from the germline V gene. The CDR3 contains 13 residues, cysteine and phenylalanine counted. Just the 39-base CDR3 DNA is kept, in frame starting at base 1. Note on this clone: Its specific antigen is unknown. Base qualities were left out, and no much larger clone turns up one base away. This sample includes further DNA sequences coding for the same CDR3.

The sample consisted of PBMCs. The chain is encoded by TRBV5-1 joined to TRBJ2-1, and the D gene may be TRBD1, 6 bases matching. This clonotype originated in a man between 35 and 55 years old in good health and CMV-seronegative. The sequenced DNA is TGCGCCAGCAGCTTACAGGGCTACAATGAGCAGTTCTTC. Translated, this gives CASSLQGYNEQFF.